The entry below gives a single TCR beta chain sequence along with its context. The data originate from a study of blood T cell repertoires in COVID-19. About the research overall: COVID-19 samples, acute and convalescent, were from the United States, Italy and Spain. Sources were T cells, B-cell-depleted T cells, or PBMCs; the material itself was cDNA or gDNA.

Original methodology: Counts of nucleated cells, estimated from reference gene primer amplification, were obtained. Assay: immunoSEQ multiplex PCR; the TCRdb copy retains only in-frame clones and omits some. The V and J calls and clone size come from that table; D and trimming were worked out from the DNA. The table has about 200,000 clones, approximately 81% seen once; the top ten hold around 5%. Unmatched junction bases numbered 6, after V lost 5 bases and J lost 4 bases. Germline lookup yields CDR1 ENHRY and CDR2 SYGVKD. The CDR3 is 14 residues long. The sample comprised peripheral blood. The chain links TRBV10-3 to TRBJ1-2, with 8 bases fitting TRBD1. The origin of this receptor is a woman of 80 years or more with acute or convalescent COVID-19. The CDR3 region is CAISTQGGGYGYTF. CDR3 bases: TGTGCCATCAGTACACAGGGGGGGGGCTATGGCTACACCTTC.